This T cell receptor (beta chain) came from a study of blood T cell repertoires in COVID-19. Generated by immunoSEQ multiplex PCR, the TCRdb table keeps only in-frame clones and is missing some. The data hold some 150,000 clones, with about nine tenths observed a single time. Trimming took off 4 bases at V and 3 bases at J, with 12 bases between the two ends. The CDR3 spans 14 residues. The V gene's germline CDR1 is SNHLY and CDR2 FYNNEI. The gene calls are TRBV2 and TRBJ1-2; D might be TRBD1 (6 bases). The source is a woman in her fifties or sixties with active or convalescent COVID-19. Sequenced material: peripheral blood. CDR3 bases: TGTGCCAGCAGTGTGGCAGGGACACACTATGGCTACACCTTC. Amino acid sequence: CASSVAGTHYGYTF.